The rows below give T cell receptor beta chains drawn from one sample of a study of blood T cell repertoires in COVID-19. Using immunoSEQ multiplex PCR, the repertoire was profiled, and TCRdb retains in-frame clones only, with some absent. The table lists 200,000 to 300,000 clones, around nine tenths of them singletons. Sample: peripheral blood. The source is a man at least 80 years old with acute or convalescent COVID-19. Each CDR3 is given with its conserved first and last residue. The order of the fields is D gene, V gene, clone size, J gene, CDR3 protein, CDR3 DNA. A D gene is named only where the DNA matches it firmly. The listing skips clone size in some rows; elsewhere it reads once, few, many or a size class.

D: NA; V: TRBV7-2; size: NA; J: TRBJ2-5; CDR3: CASRGGGTAQYF; DNA: TGTGCCAGCAGAGGTGGGGGGACGGCCCAGTACTTC
D: NA; V: TRBV4-3; size: NA; J: TRBJ1-1; CDR3: CASGSTQNTEAFF; DNA: TGCGCCAGCGGGAGTACACAGAACACTGAAGCTTTCTTT
D: NA; V: TRBV7-2; size: NA; J: TRBJ2-2; CDR3: CASSLQSGNTGELFF; DNA: TGTGCCAGCAGCTTACAAAGCGGAAACACCGGGGAGCTGTTTTTT
D: NA; V: TRBV4-3; size: once; J: TRBJ1-2; CDR3: CASSPSYRENYGYTF; DNA: TGCGCCAGCAGCCCAAGTTACAGGGAGAACTATGGCTACACCTTC
D: TRBD1; V: TRBV6-1; size: NA; J: TRBJ2-7; CDR3: CASSERDRVLDEQYF; DNA: TGTGCCAGCAGTGAAAGGGACAGGGTTTTAGACGAGCAGTACTTC
D: NA; V: TRBV20-1; size: NA; J: TRBJ1-5; CDR3: CSARGGGGSNQPQHF; DNA: TGCAGTGCTCGTGGGGGAGGGGGGAGCAATCAGCCCCAGCATTTT
D: TRBD1; V: TRBV5-5; size: NA; J: TRBJ2-7; CDR3: CASSLVQGAWEQYF; DNA: TGTGCCAGCAGCTTGGTTCAGGGGGCCTGGGAGCAGTACTTC
D: TRBD2; V: TRBV3-1/TRBV3-2; size: NA; J: TRBJ2-3; CDR3: CASSPSRGGRTDTQYF; DNA: TGTGCCAGCAGCCCGTCGCGGGGGGGCAGGACAGATACGCAGTATTTT
D: NA; V: TRBV4-3; size: NA; J: TRBJ1-4; CDR3: CASSQDPGDTNEKLFF; DNA: TGCGCCAGCAGCCAAGATCCAGGGGACACTAATGAAAAACTGTTTTTT
D: TRBD1; V: TRBV6-5; size: few; J: TRBJ1-1; CDR3: CASRRGQYTEAFF; DNA: TGTGCCAGCAGGCGGGGACAGTACACTGAAGCTTTCTTT
D: TRBD2; V: TRBV18; size: few; J: TRBJ2-3; CDR3: CASSQLAGGRDTQYF; DNA: TGTGCCAGCTCTCAACTAGCGGGAGGAAGGGATACGCAGTATTTT
D: TRBD1; V: TRBV3-1/TRBV3-2; size: NA; J: TRBJ1-4; CDR3: CASSRGQVNEKLFF; DNA: TGTGCCAGCAGCCGGGGACAGGTTAATGAAAAACTGTTTTTT
D: NA; V: TRBV19; size: NA; J: TRBJ1-5; CDR3: CASSIARYNQPQHF; DNA: TGTGCCAGTAGTATAGCTCGCTACAATCAGCCCCAGCATTTT
D: TRBD1; V: TRBV6-1; size: NA; J: TRBJ1-2; CDR3: CASSESGTGLGYTF; DNA: TGTGCCAGCAGTGAATCCGGGACAGGACTTGGCTACACCTTC
D: TRBD2; V: TRBV11-1; size: NA; J: TRBJ2-5; CDR3: CASSLQLAGVGETQYF; DNA: TGTGCCAGCAGCTTACAGCTAGCGGGAGTGGGAGAGACCCAGTACTTC
D: NA; V: TRBV19; size: once; J: TRBJ1-1; CDR3: CASSSRVANTEAFF; DNA: TGTGCCAGTAGTTCCCGGGTAGCGAACACTGAAGCTTTCTTT
D: NA; V: TRBV19; size: NA; J: TRBJ2-3; CDR3: CATDSGPTDTQYF; DNA: TGTGCCACCGATAGCGGACCCACAGATACGCAGTATTTT
D: TRBD2; V: TRBV5-1; size: NA; J: TRBJ2-1; CDR3: CASSLLPGTINEQFF; DNA: TGCGCCAGCAGCTTACTTCCCGGGACTATCAATGAGCAGTTCTTC
D: NA; V: TRBV23-1; size: NA; J: TRBJ2-3; CDR3: CASSLKFGESSTDTQYF; DNA: TGCGCCAGCAGTCTTAAGTTTGGGGAGAGTTCCACAGATACGCAGTATTTT
D: TRBD2; V: TRBV7-2; size: NA; J: TRBJ2-7; CDR3: CASSLAPGGRSSYEQYF; DNA: TGTGCCAGCAGCTTAGCGCCTGGCGGGAGGTCCTCCTACGAGCAGTACTTC
D: TRBD2; V: TRBV5-5; size: once; J: TRBJ2-1; CDR3: CASSLTSGGPYNEQFF; DNA: TGTGCCAGCAGCTTGACTAGCGGGGGCCCCTACAATGAGCAGTTCTTC
D: NA; V: TRBV24-1; size: NA; J: TRBJ2-3; CDR3: CATSDGSVWDTQYF; DNA: TGTGCCACCAGTGACGGGAGTGTCTGGGATACGCAGTATTTT
D: NA; V: TRBV7-9; size: NA; J: TRBJ2-2; CDR3: CASSLAGGLSGELFF; DNA: TGTGCCAGCAGCTTAGCCGGGGGGCTGTCCGGGGAGCTGTTTTTT
D: TRBD2; V: TRBV27; size: once; J: TRBJ2-2; CDR3: CASSPGLAGGTNTGELFF; DNA: TGTGCCAGCAGTCCGGGACTAGCGGGGGGTACGAACACCGGGGAGCTGTTTTTT
D: TRBD2; V: TRBV4-3; size: NA; J: TRBJ2-5; CDR3: CASSQSGRAEETQYF; DNA: TGCGCCAGCAGCCAAAGCGGGAGGGCCGAAGAGACCCAGTACTTC
D: TRBD1; V: TRBV29-1; size: NA; J: TRBJ2-7; CDR3: CSAGQGADEQYF; DNA: TGCAGCGCCGGACAGGGGGCCGACGAGCAGTACTTC
D: NA; V: TRBV21-1; size: NA; J: TRBJ2-5; CDR3: CASSPWSSGGDGETQYF; DNA: TGTGCCAGCAGCCCTTGGAGTAGCGGGGGGGATGGAGAGACCCAGTACTTC
D: NA; V: TRBV19; size: NA; J: TRBJ1-2; CDR3: CASNFQAPPYGYTF; DNA: TGTGCCAGTAACTTCCAGGCTCCCCCGTATGGCTACACCTTC
D: NA; V: TRBV28; size: NA; J: TRBJ1-2; CDR3: CASSGGNYGYTF; DNA: TGTGCCAGCAGTGGCGGGAACTATGGCTACACCTTC
D: NA; V: TRBV12-3/TRBV12-4; size: NA; J: TRBJ1-1; CDR3: CASTLLSRPRSFF; DNA: TGTGCCAGCACCCTCCTCTCACGGCCTAGGTCTTTCTTT
D: NA; V: TRBV24-1; size: NA; J: TRBJ2-1; CDR3: CATSRQGSTYNEQFF; DNA: TGTGCCACCAGCAGGCAGGGTTCGACCTACAATGAGCAGTTCTTC
D: TRBD2; V: TRBV7-3; size: NA; J: TRBJ2-2; CDR3: CASSWTRTVGELFF; DNA: TGTGCCAGCAGCTGGACTAGAACGGTCGGGGAGCTGTTTTTT
D: NA; V: TRBV14; size: few; J: TRBJ2-7; CDR3: CASSHTGWAYEQYF; DNA: TGTGCCAGCAGCCATACAGGGTGGGCCTACGAGCAGTACTTC
D: NA; V: TRBV6-5; size: NA; J: TRBJ2-7; CDR3: CASSQSGSSYEQYF; DNA: TGTGCCAGCAGTCAATCGGGTTCCTCCTACGAGCAGTACTTC
D: TRBD1; V: TRBV6-5; size: NA; J: TRBJ1-1; CDR3: CASTDRAANTEAFF; DNA: TGTGCCAGCACGGACAGGGCCGCTAACACTGAAGCTTTCTTT
D: TRBD1; V: TRBV5-1; size: NA; J: TRBJ1-4; CDR3: CASADREAEKLFF; DNA: TGCGCCAGCGCCGACAGGGAGGCAGAAAAACTGTTTTTT
D: NA; V: TRBV20-1; size: NA; J: TRBJ2-5; CDR3: CSARWRETQYF; DNA: TGCAGTGCTAGGTGGAGGGAGACCCAGTACTTC
D: TRBD1; V: TRBV13; size: NA; J: TRBJ1-1; CDR3: CASSLVTGGPRGEAFF; DNA: TGTGCCAGCAGCTTAGTGACAGGGGGGCCCCGAGGAGAAGCTTTCTTT
D: NA; V: TRBV7-6; size: NA; J: TRBJ1-3; CDR3: CASSSLAGNGNTIYF; DNA: TGTGCCAGCAGCTCGCTTGCAGGGAATGGAAACACCATATATTTT
D: TRBD1; V: TRBV11-2; size: NA; J: TRBJ1-1; CDR3: CASSPWTGNTEAFF; DNA: TGTGCCAGCAGCCCCTGGACAGGGAACACTGAAGCTTTCTTT
D: TRBD1; V: TRBV28; size: once; J: TRBJ2-5; CDR3: CASSLGTGDIQETQYF; DNA: TGTGCCAGCAGTCTTGGGACAGGAGATATCCAAGAGACCCAGTACTTC